The 6 T cell receptor beta chains below all came from one sample that was sequenced in a study of T-cell memory formation after mild COVID-19. MiXCR was run by TCRdb on the 5' RACE reads, yielding one entry per CDR3 protein. The data hold under 450,000 distinct CDR3 sequences, with 14% observed a single time. The specimen was PBMCs or a T cell subset sorted from them (not recorded which). Receptor source: a man younger than 30 who had mild COVID-19 (a few samples of this study predate the infection). Cell type and time point are not known.

The DNA for the CDR3 is TGTGCCTGGAGTCCGGCAGGGAGTGTCCCTACATTTCAGTACTTC. It specifies CAWSPAGSVPTFQYF. The V call is TRBV30, the J call TRBJ2-4; perhaps D is TRBD1 or TRBD2 (5 bases each). Per the germline V gene, CDR1 is GTSNPN and CDR2 is SVGIG (reference sequence). The CDR3 totals 15 residues. V was trimmed by 2 bases and J by 11 bases, leaving 22 bases between them. Full variable domain (remainder filled in from reference TRBV30 and TRBJ2-4): SQTIHQWPATLVQPVGSPLSLECTVEGTSNPNLYWYRQAAGRGLQLLFYSVGIGQISSEVPQNLSASRPQDRQFILSSKKLLLSDSGFYLCAWSPAGSVPTFQYFGAGTRLSVL.

The CDR3 sequence: CASSADLWGIGGYTF. In DNA, the CDR3 is TGTGCCAGCAGCGCCGACCTCTGGGGTATAGGTGGCTACACCTTC. The gene calls are TRBV9 and TRBJ1-2; D gene uncertain. CDR3 length: 15 amino acids. Germline V gene lookup returns CDR1 SGDLS and CDR2 YYNGEE. V lost 3 bases to trimming and J lost 7 bases, with 19 bases between them.

V usage is TRBV24-1 and J usage is TRBJ2-3; tentatively, D is TRBD1 (5 bases). The CDR3 loop spans 16 amino acids. CDR1 is KGHDR and CDR2 is SFDVKD in the germline V gene. V dropped 1 base and J dropped 0 bases, with 10 bases sitting between them. The CDR3 reads CATSDLPGSSTDTQYF. CDR3 DNA: TGTGCCACCAGTGATTTACCAGGGTCCAGCACAGATACGCAGTATTTT.

In its sample, this clonotype was seen many times. J is TRBJ1-2 and V is TRBV5-1, with 8 bases aligning to TRBD1. This CDR3 region has 14 residues. Trimming at V came to 0 bases and at J to 4 bases, leaving 2 bases not matched to a gene. The germline V gene has CDR1 SGHRS and CDR2 YFSETQ. CDR3 sequence (DNA): TGCGCCAGCAGCTTGGGACAGGGGACCTATGGCTACACCTTC. As protein: CASSLGQGTYGYTF.

This chain's CDR3 is CASSEDSPSNQPQHF. For the CDR3, the DNA is TGTGCCAGCAGTGAAGACAGTCCGAGCAATCAGCCCCAGCATTTT. The chain joins TRBV2 to TRBJ1-5; D is unclear. CDR3 size: 15 residues. V gave up 1 base and J gave up 1 base, with 8 bases separating them. Germline lookup yields CDR1 SNHLY and CDR2 FYNNEI.

This clonotype was seen ten or more times. V usage is TRBV5-6 and J usage is TRBJ1-4, with D uncertain. This CDR3 has 18 residues. Trimming took off 4 bases at V and 5 bases at J, with 24 bases between the two ends. Germline V gene sequence: CDR1 SGHDT, CDR2 YYEEEE. The CDR3 region has the DNA TGTGCCAGCAGCACCCTAAGGGCCGGAGGGAATGAGAATGAAAAACTGTTTTTT. Amino acid sequence: CASSTLRAGGNENEKLFF.